These T cell receptor beta chains were read from a single sample in a study of human T cells and chemical hapten exposure. TCRdb reanalysed the RACE reads using MiXCR and keeps one entry per CDR3 protein. The data hold about 68,000 distinct CDR3 sequences, with 11% observed a single time. Sequenced material: whole blood, taken in connection with sensitization to the hapten diphenylcyclopropenone (DPC). The receptor source for this set is a woman aged 45 to 65 with alopecia areata. Some clones in this sample may be carry-over from other donors' samples. The CDR3 runs from the conserved cysteine through the conserved F or W. Fields, in order: J gene, clone size, V gene, D gene, CDR3 DNA, CDR3 protein. A D gene is named only where the DNA matches it firmly. Clone size is not always given. Where it is, it says once, few, many or a class for expanded clones.

j_gene: TRBJ2-2; abundance: few; v_gene: TRBV7-9; d_gene: .; CDR3nt: TGTGCCAGCGGAGGTCAGGCGGACACCGGGGAGCTGTTTTTT; CDR3aa: CASGGQADTGELFF
j_gene: TRBJ2-7; abundance: few; v_gene: TRBV7-9; d_gene: .; CDR3nt: TGTGCCAGCAGACCCACGGACAGTCTCCTCTACGAGCAGTACTTC; CDR3aa: CASRPTDSLLYEQYF
j_gene: TRBJ2-3; abundance: few; v_gene: TRBV6-6; d_gene: .; CDR3nt: TGTGCCAGCAGTTCCCCAGGAGCGGTGGGCACAGATACGCAGTATTTT; CDR3aa: CASSSPGAVGTDTQYF
j_gene: TRBJ2-7; abundance: many; v_gene: TRBV11-2; d_gene: .; CDR3nt: TGTGCCAGCAGCACCCCCGGGACTCCCTCATCCCAGGGCTACGAGCAGTACTTC; CDR3aa: CASSTPGTPSSQGYEQYF
j_gene: TRBJ2-5; abundance: once; v_gene: TRBV3-2; d_gene: .; CDR3nt: TGTGCCAGCAGCCAAGCTTCGGGACTAGCGGGGAGAGAAGAGACCCAGTACTTC; CDR3aa: CASSQASGLAGREETQYF
j_gene: TRBJ2-5; abundance: few; v_gene: TRBV7-2; d_gene: .; CDR3nt: TGTGCCAGCAGCCGTGGGCTAGCGACCGAGACCCAGTACTTC; CDR3aa: CASSRGLATETQYF
j_gene: TRBJ2-1; abundance: .; v_gene: TRBV19; d_gene: TRBD2; CDR3nt: TGTGCCAGTAGTAAAGTAGCGGGGGGCCGCAATGAGCAGTTCTTC; CDR3aa: CASSKVAGGRNEQFF
j_gene: TRBJ2-1; abundance: .; v_gene: TRBV12-2; d_gene: .; CDR3nt: TGTGCAAGTCGCTTAAAGCTAGCGGGAGGGAGGTACAATGAGCAGTTCTTC; CDR3aa: CASRLKLAGGRYNEQFF
j_gene: TRBJ2-1; abundance: .; v_gene: TRBV11-3; d_gene: .; CDR3nt: TGTGCCAGCAGCTTTGGGTCTAGCAGGTACAATGAGCAGTTCTTC; CDR3aa: CASSFGSSRYNEQFF
j_gene: TRBJ2-1; abundance: few; v_gene: TRBV20-1; d_gene: .; CDR3nt: TGCAGTGCGGGGAATGAGCAGTTCTTC; CDR3aa: CSAGNEQFF
j_gene: TRBJ1-2; abundance: .; v_gene: TRBV27; d_gene: .; CDR3nt: TGTGCCAGCAGTCCCGTGGTTCCCTATGGCTACACCTTC; CDR3aa: CASSPVVPYGYTF
j_gene: TRBJ2-7; abundance: .; v_gene: TRBV11-2; d_gene: TRBD1; CDR3nt: TGTGCCAGCAGCTTAGCCGGACAGGGGACAGGCGAGCAGTACTTC; CDR3aa: CASSLAGQGTGEQYF
j_gene: TRBJ2-2; abundance: many; v_gene: TRBV28; d_gene: TRBD1; CDR3nt: TGTGCCAGCAGTATCGACAGGGTCACCGGGGAGCTGTTTTTT; CDR3aa: CASSIDRVTGELFF
j_gene: TRBJ2-1; abundance: .; v_gene: TRBV2; d_gene: TRBD2; CDR3nt: TGTGCCAGCAGACTAGCGACTTCCTACAATGAGCAGTTCTTC; CDR3aa: CASRLATSYNEQFF
j_gene: TRBJ2-2; abundance: many; v_gene: TRBV9; d_gene: .; CDR3nt: TGTGCCAGCAGCCCAATAGCCACCCAGAGGACCGGGGAGCTGTTTTTT; CDR3aa: CASSPIATQRTGELFF
j_gene: TRBJ2-3; abundance: .; v_gene: TRBV20-1; d_gene: .; CDR3nt: TGCAGTGCTAGAGAGGGGGTCATCGCAGATACGCAGTATTTT; CDR3aa: CSAREGVIADTQYF
j_gene: TRBJ1-2; abundance: many; v_gene: TRBV7-2; d_gene: .; CDR3nt: TGTGCCAGCAGCTTAGCGCTAGCTGGCTACACCTTC; CDR3aa: CASSLALAGYTF
j_gene: TRBJ2-7; abundance: .; v_gene: TRBV7-2; d_gene: .; CDR3nt: TGTGCCAGCAGCTTAGGGGTCAGGGGGCAGTACTTC; CDR3aa: CASSLGVRGQYF
j_gene: TRBJ2-1; abundance: .; v_gene: TRBV11-2; d_gene: TRBD2; CDR3nt: TGTGCCAGCAGCAGCCGACTAGCGGCCGGGCGGGCGAATGAGCAGTTCTTC; CDR3aa: CASSSRLAAGRANEQFF
j_gene: TRBJ2-7; abundance: .; v_gene: TRBV28; d_gene: TRBD1; CDR3nt: TGTGCCAGCACTGTGGGACAGGGCCTTTCCTACGAGCAGTACTTC; CDR3aa: CASTVGQGLSYEQYF
j_gene: TRBJ1-6; abundance: many; v_gene: TRBV5-1; d_gene: TRBD1; CDR3nt: TGCGCCAGCAGCCGACAGGGAATGAGCTCCTATAATTCACCCCTCCACTTT; CDR3aa: CASSRQGMSSYNSPLHF
j_gene: TRBJ1-1; abundance: many; v_gene: TRBV4-1; d_gene: .; CDR3nt: TGCGCCAGCAGCCAAGCCATGTTAACTGAAGCTTTCTTT; CDR3aa: CASSQAMLTEAFF
j_gene: TRBJ2-3; abundance: few; v_gene: TRBV30; d_gene: TRBD1; CDR3nt: TGTGCCTGGGGACAGGGGGTAACGCAGTATTTT; CDR3aa: CAWGQGVTQYF